Sequencing of this T cell receptor beta chain was carried out in a study of blood T cell repertoires in COVID-19. Study-level background: Samples representing acute and convalescent COVID-19 were sourced from the United States, Italy and Spain. From T cells, B-cell-depleted T cells, or PBMCs came the material, which was cDNA or gDNA.

The CDR3 consists of 14 residues. The V end was cut by 4 bases, the J end by 0 bases, with 10 bases between. From germline, CDR1 is ENHRY and CDR2 SYGVKD. Measured with immunoSEQ multiplex PCR; TCRdb has only the in-frame clones, and not every one. The sample records about 55,000 clones, 85% being singletons. The sequence came from a human donor in a cohort sampled during active COVID-19. This chain connects TRBV10-3 to TRBJ2-7, with D maybe TRBD2 (7 bases). The sample consisted of peripheral blood. DNA of the CDR3: TGTGCCATCAGTGGGGGGGGGCTCTCCTACGAGCAGTACTTC. Its protein is CAISGGGLSYEQYF.